The clone carrying this TCR beta chain was counted ten times or more. Construction of the TCRbeta library involved unique molecular identifiers. TCRdb re-derived calls from the PCR reads in MiXCR, one entry per CDR3 protein. In the table there are a few hundred thousand distinct CDR3 sequences, roughly a tenth of which are singletons. These data belong to a study of T-cell reconstitution after alpha-beta-depleted transplantation in children. V lost 0 bases and J lost 0, with 12 bases in between. Germline CDR1 and CDR2: SGHRS and YFSETQ. CDR3 size: 16 residues. The TCR was taken from a human donor who donated a stem cell graft to a child with SCID. The chain links TRBV5-1 to TRBJ1-2, with D hard to call. The source was PBMCs from the stem cell graft donor, collected from the stem cell graft. CDR3 nucleotides: TGCGCCAGCAGCTTGGAATGGCCAAGGGCTAACTATGGCTACACCTTC. Amino acids: CASSLEWPRANYGYTF.